The entry that follows covers one T cell receptor (beta chain) sequence. Cohort placement rested on clinical history that participants reported themselves. Symptom resolution, clearance, or two negative PCRs marked the recovered donors of Cohort 3. V lost 0 bases, J lost 7 bases, and 13 bases lay in between. This CDR3 spans 16 amino acids. Germline CDR1 is SEHNR and CDR2 is FQNEAQ (reference sequence). This sample is drawn from a study of blood T cell repertoires in COVID-19. For the study at large: There were acute and convalescent COVID-19 samples, and they came from the United States, Italy and Spain.

Authors' analysis steps: Scientists estimated how many nucleated cells there were by amplifying reference gene primers. Here immunoSEQ multiplex PCR was the method, and the copy in TCRdb shows in-frame clones only, minus some. V, J and clone size reflect that table, while D and trimming were determined from the DNA. The sample has hundreds of thousands of clones, 87% seen once. J is TRBJ1-6 and V is TRBV7-9; D gene uncertain. Sequencing was performed on PBMCs or T cells enriched from blood (not recorded which). The TCR sequence derives from a woman aged 30 to 39 who had recovered from COVID-19. CDR3 nucleotide sequence: TGTGCCAGCAGCTTAGCGCGCGGAATTGGGAATTCACCCCTCCACTTT. Translated: CASSLARGIGNSPLHF.